This TCR beta chain was recovered during a study of blood T cell repertoires in COVID-19. Study information: Acute-phase and convalescent COVID-19 samples originated in the United States, Italy and Spain. Sources were T cells, B-cell-depleted T cells, or PBMCs; the material itself was cDNA or gDNA.

Authors' analysis steps: Amplification from reference gene primers served as the basis for estimated nucleated cell counts. Assay: immunoSEQ multiplex PCR; the TCRdb copy retains only in-frame clones and omits some. The V and J calls and clone size are taken from that table; D and trimming were inferred from the DNA. The sample lists about 83,000 clones, more than 90% seen once, with 15% to 20% in the top ten. Trimming removed 4 bases from V and 12 bases from J; junction bases left unmatched: 4. The CDR3 has 11 amino acids. In germline, CDR1 is SNHLY, CDR2 FYNNEI. This clonotype was sampled from a woman older than 75 with active or convalescent COVID-19. Material: peripheral blood. The chain is built from TRBV2 and TRBJ1-2; 8 nucleotides align to TRBD1. The CDR3 loop is CASSAGGVDTF. DNA of the CDR3: TGTGCCAGCAGTGCAGGGGGCGTAGACACCTTC.